What follows describes a single TCR beta chain. This entry belongs to a study of blood T cell repertoires in COVID-19. About the research overall: Italy, Spain and the United States were the sources of the convalescent and acute COVID-19 samples. In each case, the material was cDNA or gDNA derived from T cells, B-cell-depleted T cells, or PBMCs.

The ends were cut back, 5 bases at V and 3 bases at J, with 19 bases in the middle. CDR1 and CDR2 (germline): SGHTA, FQGNSA. The CDR3 spans 16 residues. In the original analysis: Reference gene primer amplification gave nucleated cell count estimates. Measured with immunoSEQ multiplex PCR; TCRdb has only the in-frame clones, and not every one. The V and J calls and clone size were taken over from that table, and D and trimming were inferred from the DNA. The top ten hold around 40% of the sample, which has about 150,000 clones, about 87% seen once. Specimen: peripheral blood. The clonotype originates from a man aged 45-60 years who had recovered from COVID-19. The genes are TRBV7-2 and TRBJ2-5, with D possibly TRBD2 on 7 matching bases. In DNA form, the CDR3 reads TGTGCCAGCAGCATAAGCCTTTCGGGGGGCGAAGAGACCCAGTACTTC. Translation gives CASSISLSGGEETQYF.